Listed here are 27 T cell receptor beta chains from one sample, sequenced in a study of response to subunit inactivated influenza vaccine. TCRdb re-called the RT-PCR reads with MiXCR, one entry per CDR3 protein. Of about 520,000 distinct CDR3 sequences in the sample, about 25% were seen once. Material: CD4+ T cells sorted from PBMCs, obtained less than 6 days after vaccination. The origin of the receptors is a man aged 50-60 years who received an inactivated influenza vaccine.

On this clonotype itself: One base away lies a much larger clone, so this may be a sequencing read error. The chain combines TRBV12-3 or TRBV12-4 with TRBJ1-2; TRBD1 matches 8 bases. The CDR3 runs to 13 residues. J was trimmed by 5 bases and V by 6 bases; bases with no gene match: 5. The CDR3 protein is CASSSDRVYGYTF. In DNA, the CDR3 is TGTGCCAGCAGCTCGGACAGGGTTTATGGCTACACCTTC.

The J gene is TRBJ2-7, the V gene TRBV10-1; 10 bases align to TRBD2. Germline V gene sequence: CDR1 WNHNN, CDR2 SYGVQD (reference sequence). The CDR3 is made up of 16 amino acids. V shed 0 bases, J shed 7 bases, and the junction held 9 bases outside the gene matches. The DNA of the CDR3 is TGCGCCAGCAGTGAGTCTAGCGGGGGGCCCTCCCGGGAGCAGTACTTC. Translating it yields CASSESSGGPSREQYF.

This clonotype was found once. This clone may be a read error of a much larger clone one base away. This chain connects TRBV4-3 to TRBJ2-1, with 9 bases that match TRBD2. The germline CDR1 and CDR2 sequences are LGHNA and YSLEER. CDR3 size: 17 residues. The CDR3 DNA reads TGCGCCAGCAGCCAAGATCTTCGGACTAGCGCTCACAATGAGCACTTCTTC. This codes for CASSQDLRTSAHNEHFF.

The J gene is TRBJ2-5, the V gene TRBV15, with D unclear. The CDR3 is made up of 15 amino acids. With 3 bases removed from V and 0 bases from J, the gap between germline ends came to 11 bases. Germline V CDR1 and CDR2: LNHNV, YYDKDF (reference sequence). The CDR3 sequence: CATSRAAEYQETQYF. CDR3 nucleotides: TGTGCCACCAGCAGGGCCGCGGAGTACCAAGAGACCCAGTACTTC.

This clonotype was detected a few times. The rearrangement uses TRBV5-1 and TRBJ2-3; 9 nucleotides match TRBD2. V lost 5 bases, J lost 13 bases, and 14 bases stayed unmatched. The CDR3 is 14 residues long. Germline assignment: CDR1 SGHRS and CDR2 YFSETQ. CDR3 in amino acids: CASSYGTSHLQKYF. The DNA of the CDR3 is TGCGCCAGCAGTTACGGGACTAGCCATTTACAGAAGTATTTT.

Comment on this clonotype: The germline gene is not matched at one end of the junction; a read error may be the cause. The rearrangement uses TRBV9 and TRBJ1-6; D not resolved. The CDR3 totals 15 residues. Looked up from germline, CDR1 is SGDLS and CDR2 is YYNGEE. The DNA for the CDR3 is TGTGCCACCCCGCTTTGGTTCTCCAATAATTCACCCCTCCACTTT. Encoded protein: CATPLWFSNNSPLHF.

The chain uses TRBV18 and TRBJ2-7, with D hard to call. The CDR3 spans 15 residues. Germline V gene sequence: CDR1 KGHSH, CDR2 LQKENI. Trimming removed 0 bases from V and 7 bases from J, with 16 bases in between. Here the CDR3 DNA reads TGTGCCAGCTCACCACCGTCTTCCCATCTGGAGGAGCAGTACTTC. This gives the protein CASSPPSSHLEEQYF.

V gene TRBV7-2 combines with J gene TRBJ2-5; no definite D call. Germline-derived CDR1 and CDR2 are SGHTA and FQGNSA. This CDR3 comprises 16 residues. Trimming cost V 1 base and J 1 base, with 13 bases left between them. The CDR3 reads CASSLDSGIVQETQYF. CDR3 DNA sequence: TGTGCCAGCAGCTTAGATTCTGGGATAGTCCAAGAGACCCAGTACTTC.

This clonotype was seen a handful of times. CDR3 sequence reads: CSARGNVFGGQSYNEQFF. Written as DNA, the CDR3 is TGCAGTGCTAGAGGAAACGTCTTCGGCGGCCAAAGCTACAATGAGCAGTTCTTC. The rearrangement uses TRBV20-1 and TRBJ2-1, with D unclear. V lost 1 base and J 3 bases, leaving 22 bases between the germline ends. Germline lookup yields CDR1 DFQATT and CDR2 SNEGSKA (reference sequence). The CDR3 consists of 18 residues.

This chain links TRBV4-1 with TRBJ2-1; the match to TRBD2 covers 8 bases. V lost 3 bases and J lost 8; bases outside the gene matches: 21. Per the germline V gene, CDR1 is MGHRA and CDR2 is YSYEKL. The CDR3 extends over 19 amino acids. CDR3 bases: TGCGCCAGCAGCCAGACACGCCTAGCGGGTGGACCACTGCAAGATGAGCAGTTCTTC. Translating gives CASSQTRLAGGPLQDEQFF.

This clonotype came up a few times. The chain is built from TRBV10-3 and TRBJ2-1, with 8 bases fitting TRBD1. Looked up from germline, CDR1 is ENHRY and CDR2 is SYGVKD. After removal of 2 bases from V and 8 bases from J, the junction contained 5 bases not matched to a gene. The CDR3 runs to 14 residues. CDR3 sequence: CAISERQGAHEQFF. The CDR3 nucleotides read TGTGCCATCAGTGAGAGGCAGGGGGCCCATGAGCAGTTCTTC.

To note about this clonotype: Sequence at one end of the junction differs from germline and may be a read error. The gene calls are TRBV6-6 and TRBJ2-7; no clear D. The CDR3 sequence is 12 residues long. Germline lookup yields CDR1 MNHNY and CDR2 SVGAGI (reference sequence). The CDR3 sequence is CASCYPLGEQYF. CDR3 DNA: TGTGCCAGCTGTTACCCGTTAGGGGAGCAGTACTTC.

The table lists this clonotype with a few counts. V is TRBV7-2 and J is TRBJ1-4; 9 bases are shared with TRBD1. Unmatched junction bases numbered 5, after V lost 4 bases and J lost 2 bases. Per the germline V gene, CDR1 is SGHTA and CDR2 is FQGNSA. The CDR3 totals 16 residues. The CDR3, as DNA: TGTGCCAGCAGCTCCGCGACAGGGGGGACTAATGAAAAACTGTTTTTT. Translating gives CASSSATGGTNEKLFF.

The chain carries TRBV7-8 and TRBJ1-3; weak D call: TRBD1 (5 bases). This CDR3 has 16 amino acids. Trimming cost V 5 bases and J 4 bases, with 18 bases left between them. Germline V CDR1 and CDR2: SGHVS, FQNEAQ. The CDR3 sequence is CASSLPPRGTGNTIYF. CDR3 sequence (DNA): TGTGCCAGCAGCCTACCACCACGTGGGACGGGAAACACCATATATTTT.

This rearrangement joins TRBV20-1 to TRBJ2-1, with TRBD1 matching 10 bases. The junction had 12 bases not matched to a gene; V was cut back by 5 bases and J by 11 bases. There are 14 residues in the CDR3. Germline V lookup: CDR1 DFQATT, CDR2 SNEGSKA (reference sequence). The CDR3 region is CSASPVTGGIQQFF. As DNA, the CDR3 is TGCAGTGCTTCCCCAGTGACAGGGGGCATTCAGCAGTTCTTC.

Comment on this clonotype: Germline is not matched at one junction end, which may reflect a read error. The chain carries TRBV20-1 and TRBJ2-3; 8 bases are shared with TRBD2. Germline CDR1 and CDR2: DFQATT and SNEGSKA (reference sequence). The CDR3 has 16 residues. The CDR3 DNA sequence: TGCAGTGCCAGAGGCTGGGCGGGGGGACGCACAGATACGCAGTATTTT. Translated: CSARGWAGGRTDTQYF.

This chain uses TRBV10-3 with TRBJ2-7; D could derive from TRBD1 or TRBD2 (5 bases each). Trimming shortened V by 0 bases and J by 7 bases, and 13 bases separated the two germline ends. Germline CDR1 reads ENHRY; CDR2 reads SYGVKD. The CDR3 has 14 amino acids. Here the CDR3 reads CAISESVGTVEQYF. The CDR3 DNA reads TGTGCCATCAGTGAGTCGGTTGGGACGGTTGAGCAGTACTTC.

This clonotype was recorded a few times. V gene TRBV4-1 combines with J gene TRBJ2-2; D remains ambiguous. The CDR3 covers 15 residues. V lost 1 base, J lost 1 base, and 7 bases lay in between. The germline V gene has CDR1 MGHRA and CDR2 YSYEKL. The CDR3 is CASSQGHRNTGELFF. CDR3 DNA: TGCGCCAGCAGCCAAGGACACAGGAACACCGGGGAGCTGTTTTTT.

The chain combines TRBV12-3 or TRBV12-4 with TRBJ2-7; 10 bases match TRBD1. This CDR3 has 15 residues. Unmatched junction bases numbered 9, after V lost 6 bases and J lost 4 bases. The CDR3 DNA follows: TGTGCCAGCAGACTCCGACAGGGGGCGCGGTACGAGCAGTACTTC. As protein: CASRLRQGARYEQYF.

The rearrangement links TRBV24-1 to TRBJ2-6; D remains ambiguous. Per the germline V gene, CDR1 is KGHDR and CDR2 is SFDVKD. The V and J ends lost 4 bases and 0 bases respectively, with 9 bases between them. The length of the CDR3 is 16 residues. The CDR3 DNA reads TGTGCCACCAGTGACCCGTCCCGCTCTGGGGCCAACGTCCTGACTTTC. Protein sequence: CATSDPSRSGANVLTF.

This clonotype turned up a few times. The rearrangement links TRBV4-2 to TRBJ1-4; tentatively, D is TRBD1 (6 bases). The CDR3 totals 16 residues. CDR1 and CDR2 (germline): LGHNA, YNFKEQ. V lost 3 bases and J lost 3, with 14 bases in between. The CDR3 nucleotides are TGTGCCAGCAGCCATAGGCAGGGGCGGGCTAATGAAAAACTGTTTTTT. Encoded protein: CASSHRQGRANEKLFF.

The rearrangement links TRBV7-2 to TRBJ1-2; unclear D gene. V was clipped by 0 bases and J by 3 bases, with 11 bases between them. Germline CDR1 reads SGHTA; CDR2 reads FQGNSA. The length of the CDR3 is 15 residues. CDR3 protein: CASSLAEGLHYGYTF. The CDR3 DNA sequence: TGTGCCAGCAGCTTAGCGGAGGGCCTACACTATGGCTACACCTTC.

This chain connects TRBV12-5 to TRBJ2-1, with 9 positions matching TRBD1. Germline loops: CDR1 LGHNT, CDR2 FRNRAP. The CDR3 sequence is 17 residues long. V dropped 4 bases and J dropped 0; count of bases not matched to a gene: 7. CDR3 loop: CASGSGQGGYSYNEQFF. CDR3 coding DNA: TGTGCTAGTGGTTCGGGACAGGGAGGGTACTCCTACAATGAGCAGTTCTTC.

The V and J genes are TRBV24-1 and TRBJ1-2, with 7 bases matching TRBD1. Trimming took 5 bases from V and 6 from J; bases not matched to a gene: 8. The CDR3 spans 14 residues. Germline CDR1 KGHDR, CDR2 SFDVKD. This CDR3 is CATSVRGERDGYTF. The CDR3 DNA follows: TGTGCCACCAGTGTCAGGGGGGAAAGGGATGGCTACACCTTC.

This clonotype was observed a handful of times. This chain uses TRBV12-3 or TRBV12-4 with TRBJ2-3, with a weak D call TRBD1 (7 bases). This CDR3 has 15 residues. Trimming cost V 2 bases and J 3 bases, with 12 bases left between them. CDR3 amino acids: CASSLSQGRTDTQYF. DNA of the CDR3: TGTGCCAGCAGTTTATCACAGGGGAGGACAGATACGCAGTATTTT.

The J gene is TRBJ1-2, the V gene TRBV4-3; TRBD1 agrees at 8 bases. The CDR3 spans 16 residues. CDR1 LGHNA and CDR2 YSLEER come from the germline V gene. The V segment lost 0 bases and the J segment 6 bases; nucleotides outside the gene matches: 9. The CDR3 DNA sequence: TGCGCCAGCAGCCAAGATTCAGGTTGGACAGGGAATGGCTACACCTTC. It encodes CASSQDSGWTGNGYTF.

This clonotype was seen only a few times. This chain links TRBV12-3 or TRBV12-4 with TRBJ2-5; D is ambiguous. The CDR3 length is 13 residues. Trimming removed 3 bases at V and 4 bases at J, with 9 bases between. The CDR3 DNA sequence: TGTGCCAGCAGTTTCGTGGATGGAGAGACCCAGTACTTC. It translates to CASSFVDGETQYF.